Below, 8 T cell receptor beta chains from the same sample are listed, as sequenced in a study of blood T cell repertoires in COVID-19. Sequencing was performed with immunoSEQ multiplex PCR; in TCRdb, only in-frame clones are kept and a portion is missing. Of about 120,000 clones in the sample, around four fifths were seen once. Sample: peripheral blood. The receptors originated from a human donor in a cohort sampled during active COVID-19.

The J gene is TRBJ2-4, the V gene TRBV7-2, with 14 bases identical to TRBD2. The CDR3 extends over 16 amino acids. Germline CDR1 reads SGHTA; CDR2 reads FQGNSA. V lost 5 bases to trimming and J lost 3 bases; unmatched junction nucleotides: 3. The CDR3 sequence: CASSQTSGGGKNIQYF. CDR3 in DNA: TGTGCCAGCAGCCAGACTAGCGGGGGGGGCAAAAACATTCAGTACTTC.

The chain has TRBV4-3 and TRBJ2-5, with D maybe TRBD2 (7 bases). The CDR3 is 15 residues long. V lost 3 bases and J 4 bases, leaving 15 bases between the germline ends. Per germline, CDR1 LGHNA and CDR2 YSLEER. The CDR3 bases are TGCGCCAGCAGCCAGGGGGGGGCCAGGCGAGAGACCCAGTACTTC. Its protein is CASSQGGARRETQYF.

V and J are TRBV6-5 and TRBJ2-3; a possible D gene is TRBD2 (5 bases). The CDR3 covers 14 residues. The ends were cut back, 6 bases at V and 1 base at J, with 11 bases in the middle. Germline V gene lookup returns CDR1 MNHEY and CDR2 SVGAGI. CDR3 nucleotides: TGTGCCAGCAGGAGCGGCGCTCGCACAGATACGCAGTATTTT. Amino acid sequence: CASRSGARTDTQYF.

The chain links TRBV7-2 to TRBJ2-7, with unresolved D. Trimming took off 8 bases at V and 3 bases at J, with 20 bases between the two ends. The CDR3 length is 15 residues. Germline-derived CDR1 and CDR2 are SGHTA and FQGNSA. The CDR3: CASAPRSGPYYEQYF. In DNA form, the CDR3 reads TGTGCCAGCGCCCCGCGCTCCGGTCCCTACTACGAGCAGTACTTC.

The chain has TRBV12-3 or TRBV12-4 and TRBJ1-1, with a possible D match to TRBD1 (6 bases). Trimming removed 8 bases at V and 5 bases at J, with 15 bases between. The CDR3 spans 13 residues. This CDR3 reads CASPSRGSTEAFF. CDR3 DNA: TGTGCCAGCCCCTCCAGGGGCAGTACTGAAGCTTTCTTT.

CDR3 in amino acids: CASSSWPGTNSPLHF. CDR3 coding DNA: TGTGCCAGCAGTTCTTGGCCCGGGACAAACTCACCCCTCCACTTT. The V gene is TRBV28, the J gene TRBJ1-6, with TRBD1 as a possible D gene (6 bases). The V end was cut by 4 bases, the J end by 10 bases, with 17 bases between. The germline V gene has CDR1 MDHEN and CDR2 SYDVKM. CDR3 size: 15 residues.

This chain joins TRBV5-3 and TRBJ2-3, with D tentatively TRBD1 (6 bases). TRBV5-3 is an ORF, with its function uncertain. CDR3 length: 15 residues. V lost 1 base to trimming and J lost 1 base, with 10 bases between them. DNA of the CDR3: TGTGCCAGAAGCTTGCTAGGGGGTGGCACAGATACGCAGTATTTT. Protein sequence: CARSLLGGGTDTQYF.

The chain links TRBV24-1 to TRBJ1-1, with D possibly matching TRBD1 (5 bases). The CDR3 has 15 amino acids. V was clipped by 4 bases and J by 1 base, with 12 bases between them. Germline V gene data show CDR1 as KGHDR and CDR2 as SFDVKD. DNA of the CDR3: TGTGCCACCAGTGACCTGGACATAGAGAACACTGAAGCTTTCTTT. Its protein product is CATSDLDIENTEAFF.